Reported below is one TCR beta chain. Produced via immunoSEQ multiplex PCR; TCRdb's table is partial and in-frame only. Seen here are about 220,000 clones, just under 95% observed once, and the top ten hold roughly 1.6%. Trimming cost V 4 bases and J 3 bases; bases outside gene matches: 10. CDR1 and CDR2 (germline): MDHEN, SYDVKM. The CDR3 sequence is 17 residues long. This sample was included in a study of control samples from healthy donors and cancer patients. This sequence joins TRBV28 and TRBJ1-5, with 9 bases matching TRBD1. Specimen: blood. The sequence was collected from a man aged 50-60 years in good health. Here the CDR3 DNA reads TGTGCCAGCAGTTCCCCCGTCGGACAGGGGTACAATCAGCCCCAGCATTTT. Translated, it gives CASSSPVGQGYNQPQHF.